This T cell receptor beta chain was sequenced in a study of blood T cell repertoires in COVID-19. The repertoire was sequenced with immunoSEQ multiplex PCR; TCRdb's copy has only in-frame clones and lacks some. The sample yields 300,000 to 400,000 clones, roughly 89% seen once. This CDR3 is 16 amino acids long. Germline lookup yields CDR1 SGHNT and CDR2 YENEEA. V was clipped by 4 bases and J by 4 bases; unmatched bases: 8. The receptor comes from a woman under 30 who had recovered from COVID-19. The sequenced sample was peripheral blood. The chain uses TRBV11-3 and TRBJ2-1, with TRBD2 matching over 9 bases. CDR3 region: CASSWGGLADYNEQFF. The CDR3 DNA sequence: TGTGCCAGCAGCTGGGGGGGACTAGCAGATTACAATGAGCAGTTCTTC.